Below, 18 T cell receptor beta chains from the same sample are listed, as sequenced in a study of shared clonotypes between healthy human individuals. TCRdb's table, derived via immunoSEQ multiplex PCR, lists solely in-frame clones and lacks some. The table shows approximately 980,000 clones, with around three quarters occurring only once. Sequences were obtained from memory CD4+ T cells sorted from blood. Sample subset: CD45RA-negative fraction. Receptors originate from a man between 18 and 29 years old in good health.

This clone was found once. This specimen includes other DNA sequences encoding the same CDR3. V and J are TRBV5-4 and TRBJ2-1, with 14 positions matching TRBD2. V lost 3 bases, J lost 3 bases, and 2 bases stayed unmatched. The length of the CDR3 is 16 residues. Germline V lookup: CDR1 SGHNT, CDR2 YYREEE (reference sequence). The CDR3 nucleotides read TGTGCCAGCAGCTCGGGGACTAGCGGGGGCTACAATGAGCAGTTCTTC. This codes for CASSSGTSGGYNEQFF.

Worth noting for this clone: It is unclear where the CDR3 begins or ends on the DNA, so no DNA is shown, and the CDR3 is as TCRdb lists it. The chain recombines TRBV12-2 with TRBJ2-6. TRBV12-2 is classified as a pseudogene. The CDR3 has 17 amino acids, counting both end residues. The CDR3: CASRLRLWGTGANVLTF.

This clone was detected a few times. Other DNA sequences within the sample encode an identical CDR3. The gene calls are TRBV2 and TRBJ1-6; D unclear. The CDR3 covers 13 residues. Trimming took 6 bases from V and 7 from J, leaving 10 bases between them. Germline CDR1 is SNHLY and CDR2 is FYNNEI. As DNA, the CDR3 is TGTGCCAGCAGCGGGCAGGAAAATTCACCCCTCCACTTT. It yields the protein CASSGQENSPLHF.

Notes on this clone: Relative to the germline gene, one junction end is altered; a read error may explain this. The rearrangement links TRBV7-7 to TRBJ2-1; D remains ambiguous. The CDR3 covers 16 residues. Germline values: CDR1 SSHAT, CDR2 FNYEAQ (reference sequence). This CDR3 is CASSFPTQSSYNEQFF. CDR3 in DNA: TGTGCTAGCAGCTTCCCAACGCAGTCCTCCTACAATGAGCAGTTCTTC. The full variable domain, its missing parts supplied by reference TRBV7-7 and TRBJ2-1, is GAGVSQSPRYKVTKRGQDVTLRCDPISSHATLYWYQQALGQGPEFLTYFNYEAQPDKSGLPSDRFSAERPEGSISTLTIQRTEQRDSAMYRCASSFPTQSSYNEQFFGPGTRLTVL.

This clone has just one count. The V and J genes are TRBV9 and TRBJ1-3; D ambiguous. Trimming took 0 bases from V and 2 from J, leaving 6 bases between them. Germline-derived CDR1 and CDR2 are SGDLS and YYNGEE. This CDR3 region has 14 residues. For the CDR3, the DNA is TGTGCCAGCAGCGTAGTTGGGGCTGGAAACACCATATATTTT. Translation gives CASSVVGAGNTIYF. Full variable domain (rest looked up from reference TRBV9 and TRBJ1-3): DSGVTQTPKHLITATGQRVTLRCSPRSGDLSVYWYQQSLDQGLQFLIQYYNGEERAKGNILERFSAQQFPDLHSELNLSSLELGDSALYFCASSVVGAGNTIYFGEGSWLTVV.

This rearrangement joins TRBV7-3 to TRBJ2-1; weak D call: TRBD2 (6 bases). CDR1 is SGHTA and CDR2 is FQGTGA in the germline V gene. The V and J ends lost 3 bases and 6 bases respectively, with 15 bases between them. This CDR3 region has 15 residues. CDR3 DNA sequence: TGTGCCAGCAGCTTCTCTAGCGATCCCACCAATGAGCAGTTCTTC. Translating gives CASSFSSDPTNEQFF.

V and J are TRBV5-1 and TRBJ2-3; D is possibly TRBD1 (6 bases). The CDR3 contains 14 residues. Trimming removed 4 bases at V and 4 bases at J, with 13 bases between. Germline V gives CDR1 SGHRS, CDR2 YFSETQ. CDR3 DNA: TGCGCCAGCAGCAGAAACAGGGAAGCAGATACGCAGTATTTT. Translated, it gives CASSRNREADTQYF.

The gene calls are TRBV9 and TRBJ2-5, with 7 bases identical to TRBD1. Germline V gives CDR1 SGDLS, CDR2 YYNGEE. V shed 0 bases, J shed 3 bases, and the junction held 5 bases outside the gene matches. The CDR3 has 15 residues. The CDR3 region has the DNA TGTGCCAGCAGCGTAGGTGGGGACAGTAAAGAGACCCAGTACTTC. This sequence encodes CASSVGGDSKETQYF. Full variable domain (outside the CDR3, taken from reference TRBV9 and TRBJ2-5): DSGVTQTPKHLITATGQRVTLRCSPRSGDLSVYWYQQSLDQGLQFLIQYYNGEERAKGNILERFSAQQFPDLHSELNLSSLELGDSALYFCASSVGGDSKETQYFGPGTRLLVL.

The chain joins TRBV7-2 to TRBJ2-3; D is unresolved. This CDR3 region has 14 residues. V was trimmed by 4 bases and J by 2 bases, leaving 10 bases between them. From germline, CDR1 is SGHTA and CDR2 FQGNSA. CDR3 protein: CASSSSTATDTQYF. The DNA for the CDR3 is TGTGCCAGCAGCTCCTCGACGGCCACAGATACGCAGTATTTT. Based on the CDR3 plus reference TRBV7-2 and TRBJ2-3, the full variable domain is GAGVSQSPSNKVTEKGKDVELRCDPISGHTALYWYRQSLGQGLEFLIYFQGNSAPDKSGLPSDRFSAERTGGSVSTLTIQRTQQEDSAVYLCASSSSTATDTQYFGPGTRLTVL.

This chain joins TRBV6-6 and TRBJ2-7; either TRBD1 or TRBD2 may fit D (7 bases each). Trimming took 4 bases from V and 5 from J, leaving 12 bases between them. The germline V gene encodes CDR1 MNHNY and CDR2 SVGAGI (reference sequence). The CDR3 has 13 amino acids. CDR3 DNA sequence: TGTGCCAGCAGTTTCAGGGGGGGTGACGAGCAGTACTTC. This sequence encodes CASSFRGGDEQYF.

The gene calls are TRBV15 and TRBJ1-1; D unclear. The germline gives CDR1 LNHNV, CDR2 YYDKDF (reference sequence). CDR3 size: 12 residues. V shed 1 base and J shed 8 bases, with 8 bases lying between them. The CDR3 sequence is CATSRGRAEAFF. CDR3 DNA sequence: TGTGCCACCAGCAGAGGACGGGCCGAAGCTTTCTTT. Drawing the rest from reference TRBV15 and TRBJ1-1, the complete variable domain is DAMVIQNPRYQVTQFGKPVTLSCSQTLNHNVMYWYQQKSSQAPKLLFHYYDKDFNNEADTPDNFQSRRPNTSFCFLDIRSPGLGDTAMYLCATSRGRAEAFFGQGTRLTVV.

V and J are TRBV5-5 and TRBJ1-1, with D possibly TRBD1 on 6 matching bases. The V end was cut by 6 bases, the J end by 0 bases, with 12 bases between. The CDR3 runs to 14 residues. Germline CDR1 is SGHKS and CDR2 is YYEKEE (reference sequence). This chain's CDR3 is CASTWDNLNTEAFF. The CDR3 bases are TGTGCCAGCACCTGGGACAACTTGAACACTGAAGCTTTCTTT.

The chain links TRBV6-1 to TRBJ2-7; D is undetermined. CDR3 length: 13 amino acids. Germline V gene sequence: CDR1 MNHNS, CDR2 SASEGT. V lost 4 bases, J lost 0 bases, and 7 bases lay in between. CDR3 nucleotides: TGTGCCAGCAGTGTACCCCCCTCCTACGAGCAGTACTTC. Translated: CASSVPPSYEQYF.

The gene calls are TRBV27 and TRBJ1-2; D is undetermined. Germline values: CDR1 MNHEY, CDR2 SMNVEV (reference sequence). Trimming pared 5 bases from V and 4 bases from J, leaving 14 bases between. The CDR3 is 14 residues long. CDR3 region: CASSPNWEGYGYTF. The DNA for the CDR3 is TGTGCCAGCAGTCCGAACTGGGAGGGCTATGGCTACACCTTC.

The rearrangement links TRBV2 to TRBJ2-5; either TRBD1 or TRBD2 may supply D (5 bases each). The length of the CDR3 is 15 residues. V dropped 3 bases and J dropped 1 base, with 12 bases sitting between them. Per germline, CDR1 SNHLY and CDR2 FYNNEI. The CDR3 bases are TGTGCCAGCAGTGAGCAGGGAGTGAGCCAAGAGACCCAGTACTTC. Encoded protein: CASSEQGVSQETQYF.

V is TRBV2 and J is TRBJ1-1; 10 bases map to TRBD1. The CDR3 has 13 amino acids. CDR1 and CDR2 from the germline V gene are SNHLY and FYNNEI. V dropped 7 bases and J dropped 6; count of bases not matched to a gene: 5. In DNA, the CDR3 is TGTGCCAGCAAAGGGACAGGGGTTTCTGAAGCTTTCTTT. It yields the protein CASKGTGVSEAFF. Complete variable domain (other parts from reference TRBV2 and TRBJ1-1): EPEVTQTPSHQVTQMGQEVILRCVPISNHLYFYWYRQILGQKVEFLVSFYNNEISEKSEIFDDQFSVERPDGSNFTLKIRSTKLEDSAMYFCASKGTGVSEAFFGQGTRLTVV.

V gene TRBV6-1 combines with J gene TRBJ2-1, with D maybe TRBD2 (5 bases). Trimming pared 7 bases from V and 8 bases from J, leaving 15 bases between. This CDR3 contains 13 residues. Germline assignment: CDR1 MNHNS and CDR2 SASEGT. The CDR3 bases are TGTGCCAGCAATAAGCGGCTCTTCGATGAGCAGTTCTTC. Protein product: CASNKRLFDEQFF.

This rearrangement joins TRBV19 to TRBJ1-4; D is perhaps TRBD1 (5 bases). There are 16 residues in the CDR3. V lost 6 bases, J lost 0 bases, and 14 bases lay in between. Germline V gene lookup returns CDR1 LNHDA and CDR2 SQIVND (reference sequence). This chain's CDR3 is CASSVMGGATNEKLFF. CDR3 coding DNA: TGTGCCAGTAGCGTGATGGGGGGTGCAACTAATGAAAAACTGTTTTTT. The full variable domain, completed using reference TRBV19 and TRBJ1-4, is DGGITQSPKYLFRKEGQNVTLSCEQNLNHDAMYWYRQDPGQGLRLIYYSQIVNDFQKGDIAEGYSVSREKKESFPLTVTSAQKNPTAFYLCASSVMGGATNEKLFFGSGTQLSVL.